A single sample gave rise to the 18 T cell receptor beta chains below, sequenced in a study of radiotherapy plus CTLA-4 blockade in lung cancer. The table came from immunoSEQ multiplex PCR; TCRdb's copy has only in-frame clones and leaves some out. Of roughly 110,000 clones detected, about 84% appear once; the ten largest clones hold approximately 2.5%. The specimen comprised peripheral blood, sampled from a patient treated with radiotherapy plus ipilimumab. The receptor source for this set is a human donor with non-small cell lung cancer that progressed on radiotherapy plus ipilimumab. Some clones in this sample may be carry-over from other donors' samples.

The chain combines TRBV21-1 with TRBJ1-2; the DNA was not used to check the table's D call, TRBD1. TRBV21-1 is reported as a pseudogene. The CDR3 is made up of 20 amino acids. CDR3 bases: TGTGCCAGCAGCAAATTAATCCCGGGCAGGGGGCTTAGTAGAAACTATGGCTACACCTTC. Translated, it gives CASSKLIPGRGLSRNYGYTF.

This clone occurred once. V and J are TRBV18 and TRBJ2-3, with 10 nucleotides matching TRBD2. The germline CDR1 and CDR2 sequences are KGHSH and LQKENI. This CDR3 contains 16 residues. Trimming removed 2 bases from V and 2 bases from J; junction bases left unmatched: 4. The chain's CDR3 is CASSPVGLADTDTQYF. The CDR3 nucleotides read TGTGCCAGCTCACCAGTAGGACTAGCGGACACAGATACGCAGTATTTT.

The CDR3, as DNA: TGCGCCAGCAGCCTGCAGGCAGGGGGCCGATCTGGGGAGCTGTTTTTT. It encodes CASSLQAGGRSGELFF. The chain employs TRBV5-1 and TRBJ2-2; 8 bases fit TRBD1. J gave up 8 bases and V 4 bases, and 13 bases lay outside the gene matches. The CDR3 consists of 16 residues. The germline CDR1 and CDR2 sequences are SGHRS and YFSETQ.

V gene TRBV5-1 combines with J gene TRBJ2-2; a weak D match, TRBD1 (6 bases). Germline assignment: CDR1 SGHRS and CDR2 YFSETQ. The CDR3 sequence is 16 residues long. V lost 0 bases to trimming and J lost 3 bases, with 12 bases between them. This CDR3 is CASSLALQGHTGELFF. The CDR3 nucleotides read TGCGCCAGCAGCTTGGCTCTACAGGGCCACACCGGGGAGCTGTTTTTT.

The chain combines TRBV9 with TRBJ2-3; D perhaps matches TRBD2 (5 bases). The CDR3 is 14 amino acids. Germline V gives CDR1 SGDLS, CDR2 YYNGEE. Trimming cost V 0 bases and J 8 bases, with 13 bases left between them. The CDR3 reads CASSVGSGLGTQYF. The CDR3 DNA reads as TGTGCCAGCAGCGTAGGGTCGGGGTTGGGTACGCAGTATTTT. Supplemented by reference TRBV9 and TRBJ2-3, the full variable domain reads DSGVTQTPKHLITATGQRVTLRCSPRSGDLSVYWYQQSLDQGLQFLIQYYNGEERAKGNILERFSAQQFPDLHSELNLSSLELGDSALYFCASSVGSGLGTQYFGPGTRLTVL.

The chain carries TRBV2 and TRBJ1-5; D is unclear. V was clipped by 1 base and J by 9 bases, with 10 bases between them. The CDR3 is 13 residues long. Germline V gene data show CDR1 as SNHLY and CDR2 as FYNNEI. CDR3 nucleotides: TGTGCCAGCAGTGAAGGGGGAGGGAGGCCCCAGCATTTT. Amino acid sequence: CASSEGGGRPQHF.

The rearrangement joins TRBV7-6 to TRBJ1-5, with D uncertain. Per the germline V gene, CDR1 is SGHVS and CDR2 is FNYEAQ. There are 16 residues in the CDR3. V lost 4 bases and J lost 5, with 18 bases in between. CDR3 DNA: TGTGCCAGCAGCTCCCAAAGCTGGGCAGACGATCAGCCCCAGCATTTT. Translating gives CASSSQSWADDQPQHF.

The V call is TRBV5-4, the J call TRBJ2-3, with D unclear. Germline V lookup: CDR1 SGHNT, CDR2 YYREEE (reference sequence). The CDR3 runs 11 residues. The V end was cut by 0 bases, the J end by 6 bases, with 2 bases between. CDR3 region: CASSLVDTQYF. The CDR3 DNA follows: TGTGCCAGCAGCTTGGTGGATACGCAGTATTTT.

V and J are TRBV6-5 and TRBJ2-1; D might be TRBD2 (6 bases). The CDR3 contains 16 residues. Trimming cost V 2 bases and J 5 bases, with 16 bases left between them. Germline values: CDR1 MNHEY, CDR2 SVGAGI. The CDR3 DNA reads TGTGCCAGCAGTTACGGGCTAGCGTTGAGGGACAATGAGCAGTTCTTC. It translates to CASSYGLALRDNEQFF.

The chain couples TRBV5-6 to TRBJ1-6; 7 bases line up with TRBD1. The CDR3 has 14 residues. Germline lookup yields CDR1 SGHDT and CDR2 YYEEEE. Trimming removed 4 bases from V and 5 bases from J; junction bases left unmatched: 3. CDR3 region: CASSPDRNNSPLHF. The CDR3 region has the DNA TGTGCCAGCAGCCCGGACAGGAATAATTCACCCCTCCACTTT.

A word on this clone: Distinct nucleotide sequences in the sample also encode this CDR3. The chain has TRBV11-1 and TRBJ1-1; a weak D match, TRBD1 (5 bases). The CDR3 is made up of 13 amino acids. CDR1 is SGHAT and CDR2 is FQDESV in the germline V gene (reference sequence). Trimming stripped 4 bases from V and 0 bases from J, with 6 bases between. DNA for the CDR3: TGTGCCAGCAGCTCACAGGTGAACACTGAAGCTTTCTTT. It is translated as CASSSQVNTEAFF.

The CDR3 DNA sequence: TGTGCCAGCTCACTCGTCGCGGACGTCTGGTACCAAGAGACCCAGTACTTC. Translation: CASSLVADVWYQETQYF. The chain has TRBV18 and TRBJ2-5, with D unclear. CDR1 and CDR2 from the germline V gene are KGHSH and LQKENI. The CDR3 is 17 residues long. Trimming removed 4 bases at V and 0 bases at J, with 18 bases between.

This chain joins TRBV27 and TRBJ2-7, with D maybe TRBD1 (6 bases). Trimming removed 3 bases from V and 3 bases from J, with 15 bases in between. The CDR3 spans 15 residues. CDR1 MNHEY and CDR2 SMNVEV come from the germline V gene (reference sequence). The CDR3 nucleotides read TGTGCCAGCAGTTTCTCGCAGGGGCAATTCTACGAGCAGTACTTC. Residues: CASSFSQGQFYEQYF.

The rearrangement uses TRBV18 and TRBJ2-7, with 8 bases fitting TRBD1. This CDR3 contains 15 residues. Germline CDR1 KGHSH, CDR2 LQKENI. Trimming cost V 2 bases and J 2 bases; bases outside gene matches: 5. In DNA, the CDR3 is TGTGCCAGCTCACCAACGACAGGGGATCCCTACGAGCAGTACTTC. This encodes CASSPTTGDPYEQYF.

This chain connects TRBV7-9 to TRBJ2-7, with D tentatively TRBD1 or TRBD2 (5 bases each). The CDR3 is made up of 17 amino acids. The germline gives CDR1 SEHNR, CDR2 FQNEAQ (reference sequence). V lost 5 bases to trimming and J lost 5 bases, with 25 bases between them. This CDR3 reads CASSPRVGWEGDHEQYF. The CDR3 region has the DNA TGTGCCAGCAGCCCCCGGGTTGGCTGGGAAGGGGACCACGAGCAGTACTTC.

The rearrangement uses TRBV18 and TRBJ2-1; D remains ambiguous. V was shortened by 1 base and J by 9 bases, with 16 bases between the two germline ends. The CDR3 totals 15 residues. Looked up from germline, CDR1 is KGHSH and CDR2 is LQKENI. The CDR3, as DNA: TGTGCCAGCTCACCACTATTTTCGAATCGCGGTGAGCAGTTCTTC. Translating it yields CASSPLFSNRGEQFF.

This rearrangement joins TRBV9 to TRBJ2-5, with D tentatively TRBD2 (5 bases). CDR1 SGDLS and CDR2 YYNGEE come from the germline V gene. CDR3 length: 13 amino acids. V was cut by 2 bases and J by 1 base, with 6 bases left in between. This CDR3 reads CASSVGIQETQYF. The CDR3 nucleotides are TGTGCCAGCAGCGTCGGGATCCAAGAGACCCAGTACTTC.

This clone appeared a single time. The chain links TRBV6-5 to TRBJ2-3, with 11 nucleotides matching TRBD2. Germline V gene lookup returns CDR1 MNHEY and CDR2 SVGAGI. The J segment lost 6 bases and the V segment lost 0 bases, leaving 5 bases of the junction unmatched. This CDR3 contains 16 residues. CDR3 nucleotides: TGTGCCAGCAGTTACTCGTTTTTAGCGGGGGGGGATACGCAGTATTTT. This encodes CASSYSFLAGGDTQYF.